The clone carrying this T cell receptor (beta chain) was detected once. According to the study, TCR beta libraries were built with iRepertoire HTBI primers and CDR3-region Arm-PCR. In the study's own analysis: Among the samples, 60 to 75 TRBV and 14 to 15 TRBJ segments were identified. One entry per CDR3 protein results from TCRdb running MiXCR on the multiplex PCR reads. TCRdb's processing, not the study's, gives the V and J calls here. The sample records 500,000 to 800,000 distinct CDR3 sequences, about 32% being singletons. Time point noted: persistent/refractory GD, antithyroid drugs over 5 years with positive TRAb. Preparation of the TCR library used RNA extracted from PBMCs. This sample stems from a study of regulatory T cells in long-lasting Graves disease. Germline assignment: CDR1 LNHDA and CDR2 SQIVND (reference sequence). CDR3 length: 14 amino acids. The germline V and J ends were trimmed by 5 bases and 2 bases, with 12 bases remaining between them.

Sequenced here: peripheral blood mononuclear cells (PBMCs), sampled when the disease was refractory, from a patient treated with antithyroid drugs. The rearrangement joins TRBV19 to TRBJ1-1; no clear D. This TCR derives from a female donor with Graves disease. The CDR3 coding sequence is TGTGCCAGTAGTCCGAGGACCAGAAACACTGAAGCTTTCTTT. This sequence encodes CASSPRTRNTEAFF.